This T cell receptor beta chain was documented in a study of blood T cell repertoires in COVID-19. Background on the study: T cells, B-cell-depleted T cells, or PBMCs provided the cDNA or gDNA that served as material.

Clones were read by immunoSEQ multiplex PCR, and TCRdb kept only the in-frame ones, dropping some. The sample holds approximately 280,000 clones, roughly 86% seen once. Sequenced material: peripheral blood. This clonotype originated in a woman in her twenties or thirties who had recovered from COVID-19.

Here the CDR3 DNA reads TGTGCTAGTGAGGGACTCCGAGCCGATGAGCAGTTCTTC. This gives the protein CASEGLRADEQFF. The chain employs TRBV12-5 and TRBJ2-1; tentatively, D is TRBD2 (6 bases). Between the trimmed V and J ends, which lost 7 bases and 8 bases, there was a span of 15 bases. The CDR3 is 13 amino acids. From germline, CDR1 is LGHNT and CDR2 FRNRAP.